The text below deals with one T cell receptor (beta chain). Germline and junction disagree at one end, which may indicate a read error. Positive CCR7 selection of CD45RO-negative cells yielded the naive CD8 cells, and terminally differentiated effector memory CD45RA+ cells were excluded. Germline assignment: CDR1 SSHAT and CDR2 FNYEAQ (reference sequence). The CDR3 length is 14 residues. Sequencing used immunoSEQ multiplex PCR; TCRdb keeps in-frame clones, though not all of them. The data hold some 800,000 clones, with nearly 95% observed a single time. This sample is drawn from a study of shared clonotypes between healthy human individuals.

Sequenced sample: naive CD8+ T cells sorted from blood. The receptor comes from a young man in good health. The V call is TRBV7-7, the J call TRBJ2-7; D may be TRBD1 or TRBD2 (5 bases each). The CDR3 DNA is TGTGCTAGCAGCTTAGAGAGGGGCTCCTACGAGCAGTACTTC. This gives the protein CASSLERGSYEQYF.